This TCR beta chain is drawn from a study of blood T cells in healthy people across ages. The study, taken as a whole, reports: Diversity of TCR beta correlated strongly with naive T cell percentage.

This clonotype was detected a few times. Its antigen is unidentified. Combining a sample-barcoded 5' primer with a J-beta primer mix, a second PCR ran for roughly 7 to 11 cycles. TCRdb passed the 5' RACE reads through MiXCR, listing each CDR3 protein once. This sample has 1.5 million to 2 million distinct CDR3 sequences; 35% to 50% occur once, and the top ten carry 23%. Losses at the gene ends were 8 bases for V and 7 bases for J; bases not matched to a gene: 9. CDR1 and CDR2 (germline): LNHNV, YYDKDF (reference sequence). The CDR3 consists of 15 residues. The receptor was isolated from a human donor in good health. The sequenced material came from blood. The gene calls are TRBV15 and TRBJ2-1; 12 bases agree with TRBD2. CDR3 region: CATGITSGGWNEQFF. The CDR3 DNA follows: TGTGCCACCGGAATAACTAGCGGGGGGTGGAATGAGCAGTTCTTC.